This section outlines one T cell receptor beta chain sequence together with its context. This clone appeared a single time. Its antigen is unknown. No quality values exist for individual bases; no much larger clone is one base distant. The data stem from a study of cytomegalovirus exposure and HLA in healthy donors (dated by TCRdb to about 2017). At the level of the whole study: In an earlier analysis of some 550 of the donors, 276 Gb of sequence data and 120 million or so unique TCR beta sequences from 150 million to 200 million T cells were reported. Roughly five DR-DQ haplotypes were handled as single units for association and clustering because linkage in the cohort was strong. HLA typing included class I and class II loci at four-digit resolution. All discovery cohort repertoires had been generated using a single sequencing platform. Rather than drawing on any new phenotypic data, the later analysis identified candidate immune exposures from TCR beta sequences and the way those sequences occurred across donors. On average, 235,054 unique TCR beta nucleotide sequences were sequenced per donor among some 430 genotyped donors of the cohort, with around 19% of those sequences being non-productive. Approximately 310 gigabases of sequencing data and roughly 90 million unique TCR sequences were included in an early release covering roughly 600 HLA-typed donors. In a later genetic analysis, genome-wide SNP genotypes for about 65% of the roughly 670 donors were used, and that subset was treated as a discovery cohort. Of the approximately 400 genotyped donors, 80% to 90% were placed in the genetic ancestry cluster associated with self-reported Caucasian donors. A later analysis re-analyzed previously published TCR beta repertoires from about 600 donors and added high-resolution HLA genotyping to study TCR occurrence patterns. Using immunosequencing, the study profiled T cell repertoires from 666 subjects and related those repertoires to cytomegalovirus serostatus. Donor age, sex, ethnicity and CMV serostatus were collected together with the repertoire data. To predict cytomegalovirus infection status, the study brought together high-throughput TCR immunosequencing, statistical association of individual TCRs with disease status, and machine learning. The aim of the study was to test whether cataloging public T cell receptors could identify signatures of past pathogen exposure. An earlier analysis of approximately 580 of the donors used high-throughput TCR beta sequencing to judge whether each TCR beta V gene segment behaved as functional or pseudogenic. Besides the first cohort of 500 to 700 subjects, a separate validation cohort made up of 120 different subjects was used. The number of donors typed differed by locus, with 629-630 for A, B, C, DRB1 and DQB1, around 520 for DQA1, some 570 for DPA1, and 400 to 490 for DPB1.

Broad study findings and their caveats: According to a later analysis, parvovirus B19, influenza, CMV and Epstein-Barr virus appeared linked to several top co-occurrence clusters. When HLA alleles, especially DR and DQ, strongly co-occurred, TCR associations were difficult to assign to individual alleles. CMV serostatus was the only immune exposure information available for the cohort. In a later analysis, about 17,000 TCR beta sequences were associated with specific HLA alleles at a false discovery rate of 0.05. The earlier analysis of some 540 of the donors excluded 15 to 20 rarely observed V segments, including chromosome 9 orphons, because counts were too low. A cluster of highly shared sequence variants was judged likely to be a technical artifact of the sequencing pipeline. Most TCR sequences were seen in very few donors, while some public TCRs were found in many individuals. Linkage disequilibrium might explain the correlated functional status among segregating V segments, but an unknown experimental factor could not be excluded. In an earlier analysis of roughly 500 of the donors, most TCR beta V segments appeared in productive rearrangements about 90% or about 30% of the time, broadly matching IMGT annotations. A later analysis found that most CMV-associated TCR beta chains appeared HLA-restricted, with HLA associations seemingly driven largely by CMV exposure. Presence/absence analyses assumed roughly uniform sequencing depth across donors, an assumption that may not hold. In vitro tests confirmed that a few of the cytomegalovirus-associated TCR beta chains recognize cytomegalovirus antigens. V-gene and J-gene trimming of TCR beta chains was associated with a missense DCLRE1C variant in a later genetic analysis, and the association was replicated in an independent cohort. Only TCR beta chains were sequenced in this cohort, and the absence of alpha or paired-chain data limited detectable features. In a later analysis, the rate of TCR association differed among HLA loci, with DRB1 alleles having the most associated TCRs and HLA-C alleles having the fewest. The classifier was reported to diagnose cytomegalovirus status with high specificity and sensitivity in both the original cohort and the validation cohort. Because some donors lacked HLA typing at each locus, the association tests relied only on the typed subset. Compared with the roughly 720-donor mean, donors in an Asian-associated ancestry cluster had fewer N-insertions in productive TCRs, according to a later genetic analysis. A total of 164 TCR beta chains were listed by the study as associated with cytomegalovirus. The authors suggested that the approach could potentially be extended to other disease states and immunological phenotypes. In a later analysis, HLA-associated TCR beta chains showed more clonal expansion and lower generation probabilities than non-associated chains that were equally common. A further reported finding was that TCR beta sequences accurately predicted the HLA-A and HLA-B alleles for most subjects in the first cohort.

The cohort was made up of about 610 healthy bone marrow donors. All cohort members were sampled while nominally healthy, although unrecorded immune exposures were likely present. The donor tested CMV seropositive and was one of the 289 seropositive cohort members. Every donor gave a peripheral blood sample, and the peripheral blood mononuclear cells from that sample were used for TCR beta sequencing. The Qiagen DNeasy Blood Extraction Kit was used to extract genomic DNA from the blood cell samples. Library prep was done by the immunoSEQ multiplex PCR assay. A mixture of 60 forward primers for TCR Vbeta segments and 13 reverse primers for TCR Jbeta segments was used in the multiplex PCR. The CDR3 region of rearranged TCR beta genes was amplified from genomic DNA by a multiplex PCR assay. The Illumina HiSeq System was used to sequence the amplified TCR beta libraries as 87-base-pair reads. For the original study's pipeline: Across the 600 to 700 repertoires, a later analysis counted roughly 84 million unique TCR beta chains, roughly 11 million of which were shared by at least two donors. Raw reads were error-corrected and collapsed into unique sequences with a nearest-neighbor algorithm that merged closely related sequences to remove PCR and sequencing errors. Alignment of CDR3 sequences to IMGT reference sequences was used to assign V, D and J gene segments. For a sequence to be retained, a match of at least six nucleotides to both a V gene segment and a J gene segment was required. Rearrangements were called productive when the CDR3 lacked stop codons and stayed in frame with V and J; all others were non-productive. Following IMGT convention, CDR3 was defined as the stretch from the second conserved V-encoded cysteine to the conserved J-encoded phenylalanine. The earlier analysis of about 500 of the donors excluded sequences that lacked an unambiguous match to a single V gene segment. An earlier analysis of 550 to 650 of the donors classified V segments as functional when productive rearrangements were above 56.7% and as segregating when the standard deviation between donors was above 5%. A statistical classification framework was built for diagnosing cytomegalovirus status from the catalog of TCR beta chain sequences. In a later analysis, V and J genes were assigned by comparing TCR nucleotide sequences against IMGT/GENE-DB human TR gene sequences. The TCRdist pipeline was used in a later analysis to assign CDR3 sequences and most-parsimonious VDJ recombination scenarios. In a later analysis, each TCR beta chain was defined by its CDR3 amino acid sequence together with its V-gene family, and reads lacking a unique V-gene family were excluded. As a way to deal with suspected cross-contamination and a sequencing artifact, a later analysis dropped roughly 600 nucleotide sequences that were highly shared and had low generation probability. A later analysis calculated a clonal expansion index for each public chain from normalized within-repertoire ranks of inferred template counts. In a later analysis, generation probabilities were computed using a VDJ recombination model fitted to out-of-frame rearrangements, and the results were checked against IGoR. In a later analysis, hypergeometric tests were used to score TCR-TCR, TCR-HLA and TCR-CMV co-occurrence, with a repertoire-size bias correction applied to TCR pairs. To estimate false discovery rates, a later analysis permuted the HLA or CMV assignments 20 times. In a later analysis, co-occurring TCRs were grouped using DBSCAN, and TCRdist sequence similarity was added for clustering within HLA-allele-positive subsets. Repertoires with fewer than 30,000 or more than 120,000 public chains were left out of co-occurrence clustering, as were five repertoires with anomalous nucleotide sharing. TCRdb retrieved this table from immuneACCESS and kept in-frame rearrangements only. Not all clones are present; in checked studies, unresolved V genes account for under half, and no reason is known for the remainder. Clone size and the V and J calls come from that table; the DNA yielded D and trimming. The sample table lists roughly 140,000 clones, about 64% of them with a count of one. In total, the top ten clones hold under 3% of the sample.

The TCR comes from a woman aged 30 to 39 in good health and CMV-seropositive. The specimen sequenced was PBMCs.

CDR3 protein: CASSRTFQGTEAFF. DNA sequence: TGTGCCAGCAGCCGCACCTTCCAGGGAACTGAAGCTTTCTTT. The receptor chain draws on TRBV11-2 and TRBJ1-1, and perhaps TRBD1 as D gene, on 5 matching bases. V lost 5 bases and J lost 5 bases; the stretch between them is 15 bases long. The germline V gene specifies SGHAT as CDR1 and FQNNGV as CDR2. The CDR3 holds 14 amino acids from the cysteine to the phenylalanine. Only the CDR3 DNA is retained, 42 bases long and in frame from the first base. Extended through the reference TRBV11-2 and TRBJ1-1 proteins, this CDR3 yields the full variable domain: EAGVAQSPRYKIIEKRQSVAFWCNPISGHATLYWYQQILGQGPKLLIQFQNNGVVDDSQLPKDRFSAERLKGVDSTLKIQPAKLEDSAVYLCASSRTFQGTEAFFGQGTRLTVV.